One sample yielded the 6 T cell receptor beta chains listed below, sequenced in a study of T cells after posttransplantation cyclophosphamide. The assay was immunoSEQ multiplex PCR, and TCRdb's table has in-frame clones only and misses some. The repertoire consists of some 2,600 clones, none detected only once. A marrow graft followed busulfan-fludarabine conditioning, with cyclophosphamide on days +3 and +4. The source was PBMCs, collected 30 days after allogeneic stem cell transplant with posttransplant cyclophosphamide. All receptors derive from a female patient in her 60s who received an allogeneic stem cell transplant from an unrelated donor, was CMV-positive, and had acute GVHD only. Some T cells may be transferred from the graft donor.

By share, this clone counts as medium-sized. V is TRBV5-1 and J is TRBJ2-1; 8 nucleotides align to TRBD2. The length of the CDR3 is 17 residues. Germline CDR1 SGHRS, CDR2 YFSETQ. V trimming: 7 bases; J trimming: 0 bases; junction bases outside the gene matches: 12. The CDR3 reads CASFGLAGKSSYNEQFF. CDR3 sequence (DNA): TGCGCCAGCTTCGGTCTAGCGGGCAAAAGCTCCTACAATGAGCAGTTCTTC.

This clone was recorded many times. V and J are TRBV5-5 and TRBJ1-3; D gene ambiguous. The CDR3 runs 14 residues. The germline CDR1 and CDR2 sequences are SGHKS and YYEKEE (reference sequence). Trimming took 0 bases from V and 4 from J, leaving 8 bases between them. The CDR3 bases are TGTGCCAGCAGCTTGGATAAATCGGGAAACACCATATATTTT. This encodes CASSLDKSGNTIYF.

The sample holds many counts of this clone. The chain is built from TRBV4-3 and TRBJ2-1; perhaps TRBD2 as D (6 bases). CDR3 length: 14 residues. Germline assignment: CDR1 LGHNA and CDR2 YSLEER. V dropped 1 base and J dropped 7 bases, with 11 bases sitting between them. DNA of the CDR3: TGCGCCAGCAGCCAAGGGGTGGGGGGAAATGAGCAGTTCTTC. It is translated as CASSQGVGGNEQFF.

This clone was observed at least ten times. The chain is built from TRBV27 and TRBJ2-1, with 7 nucleotides matching TRBD1. The CDR3 loop spans 14 amino acids. The germline V gene has CDR1 MNHEY and CDR2 SMNVEV (reference sequence). With V trimmed by 6 bases and J by 9 bases, 11 bases remained unmatched. DNA for the CDR3: TGTGCCAGCAGCTCCGCCTACAGGGGAACTGAGCAGTTCTTC. Amino acids: CASSSAYRGTEQFF.

At least ten counts were recorded for this clone. The V and J genes are TRBV5-6 and TRBJ2-4; D unresolved. The germline V and J ends were trimmed by 2 bases and 1 base, with 10 bases remaining between them. CDR1 and CDR2 (germline): SGHDT, YYEEEE. The CDR3 is made up of 15 amino acids. DNA for the CDR3: TGTGCCAGCAGCTTTTGGGCCCTGGCCAAAAACATTCAGTACTTC. This encodes CASSFWALAKNIQYF.

This clone counts as medium-sized (0.01 to 0.1%). The chain joins TRBV10-3 to TRBJ1-1; 8 nucleotides agree with TRBD1. This CDR3 contains 15 residues. Trimming took 5 bases from V and 5 from J; bases not matched to a gene: 10. Germline assignment: CDR1 ENHRY and CDR2 SYGVKD. CDR3 nucleotide sequence: TGTGCCATCAGTCCTCCCGGACAGGGCAAAACTGAAGCTTTCTTT. The encoded protein is CAISPPGQGKTEAFF.